The present entry profiles one T cell receptor beta chain with its context. It lacks a known antigen. No base-level quality is on record; no much larger clone is a single base apart. TCRbeta CDR3 regions were amplified from genomic DNA by means of the immunoSEQ Assay, a bias-controlled multiplex PCR. As for the authors' bioinformatics: Within the assay, amplification of reference gene primers was used to estimate how many nucleated cells each sample contained. To quantify the absolute abundance of each unique TCRbeta CDR3 rearrangement, sequence reads were collapsed and filtered. For each sample, productive Simpson clonality was calculated as the square root of Simpson's diversity index across productive rearrangements. The table was pulled from immuneACCESS by TCRdb, which kept in-frame rearrangements only. Such tables lose some clones; where checked, under half of the loss comes from unresolved V genes, and the rest has no known cause. That table supplies the V and J calls and clone size; D and trimming were determined from the DNA. In this sample the table shows about 170,000 clones, 88% of which occur a single time. Over 2% of the sample is held by the ten biggest clonotypes.

This record belongs to a study of blood T cell repertoires in COVID-19 (TCRdb year 2020). Study-wide context: Samples from collaborators originated in the United States, Italy and Spain and spanned both the acute and convalescent phases of COVID-19. The material from the prospective study consisted of cDNA or gDNA derived from T cells, B-cell-depleted T cells, or PBMCs. Subjects who had been exposed to COVID-19, were actively infected with it, or had recovered from it provided the deeply sampled blood TCRbeta repertoires that made up the dataset. The repertoires were made available in a free public database intended to serve as a resource for research on the immune response to SARS-CoV-2. The samples were drawn from two sources: the first 160 participants of the ongoing ImmuneRACE study, and over 1,000 subjects contributed by 6 global collaborators. Nearly every sample came with metadata listing a de-identified subject ID, COVID-19 status, age in years and sex. Where HLA class I and class II types were available, the types were taken from metadata supplied by the sample provider, not from assay-based typing. What the work shows at the level of the full study, not this receptor alone: The quantity of clinical and demographic metadata differed by source and by participant and was supplied without curation.

A second Seattle source provided samples from volunteer blood donors who had recovered from COVID-19. Each collaborating institution followed its own protocols to collect whole blood in K2EDTA tubes. Collaborator samples were shipped for TCRbeta analysis as frozen whole blood, isolated PBMCs, or DNA extracted from either sample type. The CDR3 holds 14 amino acids from the cysteine to the phenylalanine. Of the read, only the CDR3 DNA is kept; its 42 bases are in frame from base 1. Rearrangement joined TRBV21-1 to TRBJ2-1; the tabulated D call, TRBD2, remains unverified against the DNA. TRBV21-1 constitutes a pseudogene. Input material: peripheral blood. The receptor was derived from a man aged 50 or older who had recovered from COVID-19. The CDR3 here reads CAMACGAYYNEQFF. At the DNA level, the sequence is TGTGCCATGGCGTGCGGGGCCTATTACAATGAGCAGTTCTTC.